One and the same sample provided the 3 T cell receptor beta chains below, sequenced in a study of blood T cell repertoires in COVID-19. Here immunoSEQ multiplex PCR was the method, and the copy in TCRdb shows in-frame clones only, minus some. The sample holds roughly 77,000 clones; over 60% are singletons and the top ten take more than 13%. Source material: peripheral blood. The receptors shown here come from a man in his sixties with COVID-19, enrolled during active disease.

This sequence joins TRBV5-5 and TRBJ1-5, with 7 nucleotides matching TRBD1. This CDR3 has 13 residues. Germline trimming cut 4 bases from V and 7 bases from J; bases unmatched to any gene: 5. Germline CDR1 reads SGHKS; CDR2 reads YYEKEE (reference sequence). CDR3 nucleotide sequence: TGTGCCAGCAGCCCGGACAGGAGACAGCCCCAGCATTTT. Protein product: CASSPDRRQPQHF.

The rearrangement links TRBV2 to TRBJ2-1; 14 positions agree with TRBD2. This CDR3 comprises 16 residues. Germline V gene lookup returns CDR1 SNHLY and CDR2 FYNNEI. Unmatched junction bases numbered 5, after V lost 3 bases and J lost 7 bases. The CDR3 coding sequence is TGTGCCAGCAGTGACGCCGGGACTAGCGGGGGTAATGAGCAGTTCTTC. Protein: CASSDAGTSGGNEQFF.

V and J are TRBV29-1 and TRBJ2-1; D is perhaps TRBD1 (6 bases). Looked up from germline, CDR1 is SQVTM and CDR2 is ANQGSEA. V lost 5 bases and J 9 bases, leaving 11 bases between the germline ends. The CDR3 is made up of 11 amino acids. The CDR3 sequence: CSVRGFGEQFF. In DNA form, the CDR3 reads TGCAGCGTTAGGGGGTTTGGTGAGCAGTTCTTC.